This T cell receptor beta chain was sequenced in a study of blood T cell repertoires in COVID-19. Study as a whole: Samples came from the United States, Italy and Spain, spanning acute and convalescent COVID-19.

Using immunoSEQ multiplex PCR, the repertoire was profiled, and TCRdb retains in-frame clones only, with some absent. The sample contains under 250,000 clones, approximately 84% of which appear only once. CDR1 is LGHDT, CDR2 YNNKEL, per germline (reference sequence). This CDR3 spans 15 amino acids. Trimming shortened V by 0 bases and J by 4 bases, and 10 bases separated the two germline ends. The V and J genes are TRBV3-1 (or the pseudogene TRBV3-2) and TRBJ1-5, with a weak D call TRBD1 (6 bases). The receptor was derived from a man aged 50-59 years who had recovered from COVID-19. Sequencing was carried out using peripheral blood. CDR3: CASSQEGGTNQPQHF. CDR3 nucleotide sequence: TGTGCCAGCAGCCAAGAAGGGGGTACTAATCAGCCCCAGCATTTT.